This T cell receptor (beta chain) came from a study of monozygotic twins with inflammatory bowel disease. Study-wide findings and caveats: Discordant twins showed the same repertoire similarity as concordant twins, possibly from limited power.

Notes on this clonotype: Its antigen remains unknown.

Using eight separate reactions per sample, the authors generated cDNA. TCRdb reprocessed the 5' RACE reads; each CDR3 protein has one entry and no DNA is given. The sample has 150,000 or so distinct CDR3 sequences. The CDR3 has 13 amino acids. Germline CDR1 reads SQVTM; CDR2 reads ANQGSEA. This TCR came from a human donor with ulcerative colitis or Crohn's disease, or a healthy co-twin of an affected twin (not recorded which). The material sequenced was blood. The gene calls are TRBV29-1 and TRBJ2-7; TCRdb returns TRBD1, unconfirmable since there is no DNA. CDR3 protein: CSVEGQGYYEQYF.